These 18 T cell receptor beta chains share one sample of origin, sequenced in a study of T-cell memory formation after mild COVID-19. From the 5' RACE reads, TCRdb called clonotypes with MiXCR, one entry per CDR3 protein. The sample consists of fewer than 400,000 distinct CDR3 sequences, 10% to 15% of them appearing once. The specimen was PBMCs or a T cell subset sorted from them (not recorded which). The receptors stem from a man aged 18 to 30 who had mild COVID-19 (a few samples of this study predate the infection). Cell type and time point are not known.

This clonotype occurred a few times. The CDR3 nucleotides read TGTGCCATCAAGCCTCTGGACACTGAAGCTTTCTTT. It yields the protein CAIKPLDTEAFF. The rearrangement uses TRBV6-6 and TRBJ1-1; D is uncertain. V was cut by 10 bases and J by 3 bases, with 12 bases left in between. CDR1 is MNHNY and CDR2 is SVGAGI in the germline V gene (reference sequence). The CDR3 is 12 amino acids.

This CDR3 reads CASSSSGGTTDTQYF. The CDR3 nucleotides are TGTGCCAGCAGTTCCAGCGGGGGGACCACAGATACGCAGTATTTT. This chain uses TRBV6-2 or TRBV6-3 with TRBJ2-3; 9 bases are shared with TRBD2. Germline lookup yields CDR1 MNHEY and CDR2 SVGEGT. The J segment lost 2 bases and the V segment lost 4 bases, leaving 4 bases of the junction unmatched. The CDR3 extends over 15 amino acids.

The genes are TRBV4-1 and TRBJ1-2; tentative D call: TRBD1 (5 bases). This CDR3 has 15 residues. The germline V and J ends were trimmed by 6 bases and 8 bases, with 22 bases remaining between them. Germline V gene sequence: CDR1 MGHRA, CDR2 YSYEKL. The CDR3, as DNA: TGCGCCAGCAGTTCCGTACAGCCACTGGGGGACGGCTACACCTTC. Translated, it gives CASSSVQPLGDGYTF.

This sequence joins TRBV5-5 and TRBJ2-5; no definite D call. Germline loops: CDR1 SGHKS, CDR2 YYEKEE (reference sequence). There are 12 residues in the CDR3. Trimming took 4 bases from V and 4 from J, leaving 8 bases between them. For the CDR3, the DNA is TGTGCCAGCAGCAACCTAGGAGAGACCCAGTACTTC. Its protein is CASSNLGETQYF.

J is TRBJ1-3 and V is TRBV28, with D uncertain. Trimming removed 6 bases from V and 0 bases from J, with 9 bases in between. The CDR3 is 14 amino acids. In germline, CDR1 is MDHEN, CDR2 SYDVKM. Here the CDR3 DNA reads TGTGCCAGCAGGACGTCCTCCTCTGGAAACACCATATATTTT. Translation: CASRTSSSGNTIYF.

This clonotype came up a few times. The rearrangement joins TRBV12-3 or TRBV12-4 to TRBJ1-2; TRBD1 might be the D (5 bases). CDR3 size: 14 residues. The V end lost 3 bases, the J end lost 4 bases, and 12 bases lay between the germline ends. The CDR3 region has the DNA TGTGCCAGCAGTTTGGGGTGGCAGGGCTATGGCTACACCTTC. This codes for CASSLGWQGYGYTF.

The chain employs TRBV3-1 and TRBJ2-1, with 7 positions matching TRBD1. After removal of 1 base from V and 8 bases from J, the junction contained 5 bases not matched to a gene. This CDR3 region has 14 residues. The germline CDR1 and CDR2 sequences are LGHDT and YNNKEL (reference sequence). The CDR3 DNA reads TGTGCCAGCAGCCAAGTTGGAACAGGGGATGAGCAGTTCTTC. Translation gives CASSQVGTGDEQFF.

The chain has TRBV20-1 and TRBJ1-2; D ambiguous. The CDR3 length is 16 residues. The ends were cut back, 0 bases at V and 2 bases at J, with 16 bases in the middle. From germline, CDR1 is DFQATT and CDR2 SNEGSKA (reference sequence). The CDR3 DNA reads as TGCAGTGCTAGAGATCGATTGGGATGGGAGAACTATGGCTACACCTTC. It codes for CSARDRLGWENYGYTF.

This chain uses TRBV7-2 with TRBJ1-5; perhaps TRBD1 as D (6 bases). The CDR3 has 15 amino acids. V lost 6 bases, J lost 8 bases, and 20 bases lay in between. CDR1 is SGHTA and CDR2 is FQGNSA in the germline V gene. CDR3 protein: CASRPSVGGGEPQHF. The DNA for the CDR3 is TGTGCCAGCAGACCCAGCGTAGGGGGAGGTGAGCCCCAGCATTTT.

This sequence joins TRBV6-6 and TRBJ2-3, with a tentative D call TRBD2 (6 bases). V was trimmed by 2 bases and J by 0 bases, leaving 15 bases between them. Germline CDR1 MNHNY, CDR2 SVGAGI (reference sequence). The CDR3 has 17 amino acids. The CDR3: CASSYAGGPPSTDTQYF. The CDR3 nucleotides read TGTGCCAGCAGTTACGCCGGGGGTCCACCTAGCACAGATACGCAGTATTTT.

At least ten counts were recorded for this clonotype. The CDR3 sequence: CASRTNQETQYF. CDR3 DNA: TGTGCCAGCCGGACAAACCAAGAGACCCAGTACTTC. The chain is built from TRBV7-9 and TRBJ2-5; tentative D call: TRBD1 (5 bases). Germline assignment: CDR1 SEHNR and CDR2 FQNEAQ (reference sequence). V dropped 8 bases and J dropped 0 bases, with 7 bases sitting between them. There are 12 residues in the CDR3.

The chain recombines TRBV23-1 with TRBJ1-6; D gene ambiguous. TRBV23-1 is filed as an ORF, its function uncertain. Trimming took off 6 bases at V and 5 bases at J, with 2 bases between the two ends. CDR3 length equals 11 residues. The CDR3 bases are TGCGCCAGCAGGGATAATTCACCCCTCCACTTT. Translation gives CASRDNSPLHF.

J is TRBJ1-1 and V is TRBV6-5; TRBD1 is a possible D gene (5 bases). V lost 5 bases to trimming and J lost 1 base, with 14 bases between them. The CDR3 consists of 15 residues. In germline, CDR1 is MNHEY, CDR2 SVGAGI. Written as DNA, the CDR3 is TGTGCCAGCAGTAACCCGAGCAGGGCGAACACTGAAGCTTTCTTT. This gives the protein CASSNPSRANTEAFF.

This clonotype was detected only a few times. Here the CDR3 reads CSASGNEQYF. The CDR3 bases are TGCAGTGCCAGCGGGAACGAGCAGTACTTC. This sequence joins TRBV20-1 and TRBJ2-7, with 7 bases fitting TRBD2. Germline V gene lookup returns CDR1 DFQATT and CDR2 SNEGSKA (reference sequence). Trimming took 6 bases from V and 5 from J; bases not matched to a gene: 1. The CDR3 runs 10 residues.

This sequence joins TRBV27 and TRBJ2-5, with D tentatively TRBD2 (7 bases). V dropped 4 bases and J dropped 3 bases, with 12 bases sitting between them. The CDR3 has 14 residues. Germline CDR1 is MNHEY and CDR2 is SMNVEV (reference sequence). Here the CDR3 reads CASSWKGGEETQYF. Written as DNA, the CDR3 is TGTGCCAGCAGTTGGAAGGGGGGGGAAGAGACCCAGTACTTC.

The V and J genes are TRBV12-3 or TRBV12-4 and TRBJ2-7; 9 nucleotides align to TRBD1. This CDR3 has 16 amino acids. Trimming at V came to 5 bases and at J to 3 bases, leaving 11 bases not matched to a gene. CDR3 nucleotide sequence: TGTGCCAGCAGTCGACTTATCGGGACAGGGCTCTACGAGCAGTACTTC. It translates to CASSRLIGTGLYEQYF.

The chain has TRBV28 and TRBJ2-3; possible D gene TRBD1, 6 bases. The germline V gene encodes CDR1 MDHEN and CDR2 SYDVKM. Between the trimmed V and J ends, which lost 2 bases and 0 bases, there was a span of 15 bases. There are 17 residues in the CDR3. The CDR3, as DNA: TGTGCCAGCAGTTTAGATGGGACATCTTCTAGCACAGATACGCAGTATTTT. This gives the protein CASSLDGTSSSTDTQYF.

This clonotype has more than one count but fewer than ten. V and J are TRBV4-2 and TRBJ1-1, with 7 positions matching TRBD1. CDR1 and CDR2 (germline): LGHNA, YNFKEQ. The V gene end was trimmed by 1 base and the J gene end by 1 base; junction bases not matched to a gene: 9. CDR3 length: 17 amino acids. CDR3 protein: CASSQAEGGRSNTEAFF. CDR3 bases: TGTGCCAGCAGCCAAGCTGAAGGGGGCAGGTCGAACACTGAAGCTTTCTTT.